This is a list of T cell receptor beta chains from one sample in a study of vaccination effects on CD4 cells after COVID-19. The table came from immunoSEQ multiplex PCR; TCRdb's copy has only in-frame clones and leaves some out. This sample has some 70,000 clones, with about 86% found just once. For these TCRs, the target antigens are not known. Sequences were derived from CD4+ T cells from PBMCs cultured with HCoV-229E spike peptides, sampled after COVID-19 vaccination. The origin of the receptors is a human donor who received a COVID-19 vaccine. Both conserved end residues are part of each CDR3. D genes are given only for firm matches. Not every row has a clone size; where given, it reads once, few, many or a size class.

J gene: TRBJ1-2; D gene: TRBD1; clone size: -; V gene: TRBV5-6; CDR3 DNA: TGTGCCAGCAGCACCGGGACAGTGATTTATGGCTACACCTTC; CDR3 protein: CASSTGTVIYGYTF
J gene: TRBJ1-4; D gene: -; clone size: -; V gene: TRBV28; CDR3 DNA: TGTGCCAGCAGTTTCCGGGCAGGGGCAGGAGAAAAACTGTTTTTT; CDR3 protein: CASSFRAGAGEKLFF
J gene: TRBJ2-1; D gene: -; clone size: -; V gene: TRBV11-2; CDR3 DNA: TGTGCCAGCAGTTCTTCAGGGAATGAGCAGTTCTTC; CDR3 protein: CASSSSGNEQFF
J gene: TRBJ2-1; D gene: -; clone size: few; V gene: TRBV3-1/TRBV3-2; CDR3 DNA: TGTGCCAGCAGCCAAGACTCGGGTGAGCAGTTCTTC; CDR3 protein: CASSQDSGEQFF
J gene: TRBJ2-3; D gene: TRBD1; clone size: -; V gene: TRBV6-5; CDR3 DNA: TGTGCCAGCAGACAATCCTGGGACAGGCCGGATACGCAGTATTTT; CDR3 protein: CASRQSWDRPDTQYF
J gene: TRBJ1-4; D gene: -; clone size: -; V gene: TRBV18; CDR3 DNA: TGTGCCAGCTCGACAGCCCAGAATGAAAAACTGTTTTTT; CDR3 protein: CASSTAQNEKLFF
J gene: TRBJ1-1; D gene: -; clone size: -; V gene: TRBV5-8; CDR3 DNA: TGTGCCAGCAGCCTCTACAGGATCATGAACACTGAAGCTTTCTTT; CDR3 protein: CASSLYRIMNTEAFF
J gene: TRBJ1-2; D gene: -; clone size: -; V gene: TRBV19; CDR3 DNA: TGTGCCAGTAGTCGGGGGTATGGTGGCTACACCTTC; CDR3 protein: CASSRGYGGYTF
J gene: TRBJ1-2; D gene: -; clone size: -; V gene: TRBV6-5; CDR3 DNA: TGTGCCAGCCGCCATTCGGCTAACTATGGCTACACCTTC; CDR3 protein: CASRHSANYGYTF
J gene: TRBJ1-4; D gene: -; clone size: -; V gene: TRBV19; CDR3 DNA: TGTGCCAGTAGTGGAACAGGCACTAATGAAAAACTGTTTTTT; CDR3 protein: CASSGTGTNEKLFF
J gene: TRBJ1-1; D gene: -; clone size: once; V gene: TRBV5-1; CDR3 DNA: TGCGCCAGCAGCTTGGCCGTCGGCGGGGGAACTGAAGCTTTCTTT; CDR3 protein: CASSLAVGGGTEAFF
J gene: TRBJ1-3; D gene: -; clone size: few; V gene: TRBV10-1; CDR3 DNA: TGCGCCAGCAGTGACGGCAGCAGCTCTGGAAACACCATATATTTT; CDR3 protein: CASSDGSSSGNTIYF
J gene: TRBJ2-5; D gene: -; clone size: -; V gene: TRBV7-3; CDR3 DNA: TGTGCCAGCAGCTTAAGACCAAGCCAAGAGACCCAGTACTTC; CDR3 protein: CASSLRPSQETQYF
J gene: TRBJ2-5; D gene: -; clone size: once; V gene: TRBV7-2; CDR3 DNA: TGTGCCAGCAGCTTGCAGCGAGGCGGCGGAGAGACCCAGTACTTC; CDR3 protein: CASSLQRGGGETQYF
J gene: TRBJ1-1; D gene: -; clone size: -; V gene: TRBV5-1; CDR3 DNA: TGCGCCAGCAGAGAGATACAGGGTCTGAACACTGAAGCTTTCTTT; CDR3 protein: CASREIQGLNTEAFF
J gene: TRBJ1-2; D gene: TRBD1; clone size: -; V gene: TRBV18; CDR3 DNA: TGTGCCAGCTCACCTACAACAGGGGCTAACCTTAACTATGGCTACACCTTC; CDR3 protein: CASSPTTGANLNYGYTF
J gene: TRBJ1-6; D gene: -; clone size: -; V gene: TRBV20-1; CDR3 DNA: TGCAGTGCTAGTGCGGGGAATTCACCCCTCCACTTT; CDR3 protein: CSASAGNSPLHF
J gene: TRBJ2-1; D gene: TRBD2; clone size: -; V gene: TRBV9; CDR3 DNA: TGTGCCAGCAGCGGGTCCGGGACTAGCGGTTTCAATGAGCAGTTCTTC; CDR3 protein: CASSGSGTSGFNEQFF
J gene: TRBJ2-2; D gene: TRBD2; clone size: -; V gene: TRBV5-4; CDR3 DNA: TGTGCCAGCAGCAAAGCGGGGGGGCTGGACACCGGGGAGCTGTTTTTT; CDR3 protein: CASSKAGGLDTGELFF
J gene: TRBJ1-5; D gene: -; clone size: -; V gene: TRBV3-1/TRBV3-2; CDR3 DNA: TGTGCCAGCAGCCAAGCTGGGGGAGAGCCCCAGCATTTT; CDR3 protein: CASSQAGGEPQHF
J gene: TRBJ1-1; D gene: -; clone size: -; V gene: TRBV7-8; CDR3 DNA: TGTGCCAGCAGCTTAGGGGTCACTTACACTGAAGCTTTCTTT; CDR3 protein: CASSLGVTYTEAFF
J gene: TRBJ1-2; D gene: -; clone size: once; V gene: TRBV21-1; CDR3 DNA: TGTGCCAGCAGCAGAGGGCTATTCCATGGCTACACCTTC; CDR3 protein: CASSRGLFHGYTF
J gene: TRBJ2-3; D gene: TRBD1; clone size: -; V gene: TRBV6-6; CDR3 DNA: TGTGCCAGCAGCCTCGGGACAGGGGGAAACACAGATACGCAGTATTTT; CDR3 protein: CASSLGTGGNTDTQYF